This TCR beta chain appears in the sequencing data of a study of T cells in Graves' hyperthyroidism and ophthalmopathy. TCR beta CDR3 regions were amplified from RNA. The TCR CDR3 first-round RT-PCR relied on the HTBI primer set. TCRdb ran MiXCR on the multiplex PCR reads and lists one entry per CDR3 protein. The sample consists of around 570,000 distinct CDR3 sequences, about 20% of them appearing once. Germline-derived CDR1 and CDR2 are LGHDT and YNNKEL (reference sequence). The CDR3 extends over 14 amino acids. V shed 3 bases and J shed 2 bases, with 9 bases lying between them. For the diagnoses, clinical symptoms, serum thyroxine and TRAb, thyroid ultrasound and orbital computed tomography were used. Isolation of PBMCs was performed on around 9.8 ml fresh peripheral blood. General study findings and limits: In blood, most of the thyroid clonotypes expanded above 0.001 were also present.

This clonotype has more than one count but fewer than ten. Its target is unknown. This receptor was obtained from a man in his forties with Graves' ophthalmopathy. Sequenced input: blood. The rearrangement uses TRBV3-1 and TRBJ2-3; no reliable D call. The CDR3 DNA reads TGTGCCAGCAGCCACGCACTCCCCACAGATACGCAGTATTTT. It codes for CASSHALPTDTQYF.